Listed below are T cell receptor beta chains from one sample, sequenced in a study of blood T cell repertoires in COVID-19. Profiled with immunoSEQ multiplex PCR; TCRdb holds only in-frame clones, not every one. The sample consists of some 230,000 clones, around 80% of them appearing once. Sample: PBMCs or T cells enriched from blood (not recorded which). The receptors were sampled from a man aged 35 to 55 who had recovered from COVID-19. The CDR3 runs from the conserved cysteine through the conserved F or W.

cdr3_length v_call cdr3_aa
14 TRBV6-5 CASSLRQGPNEQFF
11 TRBV18 CASSPGYEQYF
15 TRBV9 CASSVAGASSETQYF
14 TRBV27 CATRATGFNEKLFF
15 TRBV19 CASSILGAWGNTIYF
14 TRBV2 CASSSQRGSYEQYF
15 TRBV19 CASTPGGSRGPRKHF
15 TRBV3-1/TRBV3-2 CASSQASGTRDTQYF
15 TRBV7-2 CASSPRTGLGYGYTF
12 TRBV5-4 CASSIQGYEQYF